This TCR beta chain derives from a study of T cells expressing NK-cell markers. CDR1 and CDR2 (germline): MGHRA, YSYEKL. This CDR3 is built from 12 residues. TCRdb reprocessed the 5' RACE reads; each CDR3 protein has one entry and no DNA is given. Here the sample table reports about 150,000 distinct CDR3 sequences. V is TRBV4-1 and J is TRBJ1-2. This TCR was sampled from a woman between 50 and 59 years old in good health. Sequencing was performed on blood T cells: a sorted CD56 or NKG2C T cell subset, CD4+ or CD8+ T cells, or bulk PBMC T cells (not recorded which). Here the CDR3 reads CASSQDNLSYTF.